This TCR beta chain was sequenced in a study of blood T cell repertoires in COVID-19 (TCRdb year 2020). The study in broad terms: The collaborator samples originated in the United States, Italy and Spain and spanned the acute and convalescent phases of COVID-19. The prospective study material was composed of cDNA or gDNA derived from T cells, B-cell-depleted T cells, or PBMCs. Subjects who had been exposed to COVID-19, were actively infected with it, or had recovered from it provided the deeply sampled blood TCRbeta repertoires that made up the dataset. The repertoires were made available in a free public database intended to serve as a resource for research on the immune response to SARS-CoV-2. Samples were obtained from the ongoing ImmuneRACE study (first 160 participants) and from about 1,300 subjects provided by 6 global collaborators. Nearly every sample came with metadata listing a de-identified subject ID, COVID-19 status, age in years and sex. Where available, HLA class I and class II types were taken from metadata supplied by the sample provider and were not determined by assay-based typing. Summary of the overall study and its limitations: Clinical and demographic metadata were provided uncurated, with the amount varying by source and participant.

Collaborating institutions collected whole blood in K2EDTA tubes following their own protocols. Collaborator samples were shipped for TCRbeta analysis as frozen whole blood, isolated PBMCs, or DNA extracted from either sample type. The immunoSEQ Assay, a bias-controlled multiplex PCR, was used to amplify TCRbeta CDR3 regions from genomic DNA. For the original study's pipeline: Within the assay, amplification of reference gene primers was used to estimate how many nucleated cells each sample contained. To quantify the absolute abundance of each unique TCRbeta CDR3 rearrangement, sequence reads were collapsed and filtered. For each sample, productive Simpson clonality was calculated by taking the square root of Simpson's diversity index across productive rearrangements. The clones in this table, taken by TCRdb from immuneACCESS, are in-frame only. Not every clone is retained; where verified, under half of the shortfall comes from an unresolved V gene, and the cause of the rest is unknown. That table is the source of V, J and clone size, and D and trimming were worked out from the DNA. The sample table holds approximately 100,000 clones, of which around 92% were seen once. Jointly, the top ten make up approximately 3.6% of the sample.

A word on this clone: Its cognate antigen has yet to be identified. No per-base quality is available; no much larger clone lies one base away.

Trimmed from V: 0 bases; trimmed from J: 5 bases; junction bases lacking a gene match: 4. The CDR3 goes from the cysteine to the phenylalanine over 14 residues. Only the CDR3 DNA is retained, 42 bases long and in frame from the first base. Looking up the germline V gene yields CDR1 SGHRS and CDR2 YFSETQ. The material sequenced was peripheral blood. The rearrangement joined TRBV5-1 to TRBJ1-2, with 7 junctional bases fitting TRBD1. This receptor was taken from a woman aged 55-69 years with acute or convalescent COVID-19. The CDR3 is CASSLEGQSYGYTF. The DNA is TGCGCCAGCAGCTTGGAGGGACAGTCATATGGCTACACCTTC.